This T cell receptor (beta chain) was identified in a study of post-analysis software for immune sequencing data. Each TCR beta cDNA library carried unique molecular identifiers. TCRdb itself ran the PCR reads through MiXCR, one entry per CDR3 protein. The sample has hundreds of thousands of distinct CDR3 sequences, approximately 53% seen once; the top ten hold around 4.5%. A single count supports this clonotype. Antigen unknown. Germline V CDR1 and CDR2: MGHDK, SYGVNS. The CDR3 is made up of 12 amino acids. V was cut by 6 bases and J by 13 bases, with 16 bases left in between. Findings of the study overall: Compared with controls, patients had more of about 5 TRBV segments, including TRBV5-6, TRBV5-1 and TRBV20-1. Relative to controls, patients with multiple sclerosis showed significantly lower normalized Chao1 diversity.

Sequencing input: blood. This sequence originates from a girl between 5 and 17 years old with multiple sclerosis. This sequence joins TRBV25-1 and TRBJ2-4; a possible D gene is TRBD1 (6 bases). Here the CDR3 reads CASSSLGAAQYF. For the CDR3, the DNA is TGTGCCAGCAGCTCCTTGGGGGCAGCCCAGTACTTC.